This T cell receptor beta chain was recovered during a study of T cells in Graves' hyperthyroidism and ophthalmopathy. The study excluded patients with uncontrolled infection, other autoimmune disease, pregnancy or lactation. The TCR beta CDR3 regions underwent amplification using RNA transcripts as the source. The TCR CDR3 was amplified in a first-round RT-PCR using the HTBI primer set. One entry per CDR3 protein results from TCRdb running MiXCR on the multiplex PCR reads. The sample lists around 200,000 distinct CDR3 sequences; around 20% were seen once. Trimming shortened V by 4 bases and J by 3 bases, and 9 bases separated the two germline ends. The CDR3 extends over 13 amino acids. Germline V gene data show CDR1 as KGHDR and CDR2 as SFDVKD. In the case of this clonotype: Its antigen is as yet unknown.

Broader study findings: Ophthalmopathy was predicted by the model a median of about 6.7 months ahead of onset.

Sequenced: blood. The source is a middle-aged man with Graves' hyperthyroidism. The chain couples TRBV24-1 to TRBJ2-7; tentatively, D is TRBD1 (6 bases). In DNA form, the CDR3 reads TGTGCCACCAGTGAGTCGGACAGCTACGAGCAGTACTTC. Translating gives CATSESDSYEQYF.